These 8 T cell receptor beta chains came from one sample sequenced in a study of blood T cells in healthy people across ages. Sample-barcoded 5' priming and a J-beta primer mix drove a second PCR of 7 to 11 cycles. TCRdb ran MiXCR on the 5' RACE reads and lists one entry per CDR3 protein. Here the sample spans 800,000 to 950,000 distinct CDR3 sequences, roughly 28% being singletons. In addition, the sample was reused for a study of T cells of mothers and their children.

The source material was blood. These receptors all stem from a woman in her thirties or forties in good health.

This clonotype was seen many times. The genes are TRBV2 and TRBJ2-1, with 10 bases fitting TRBD2. CDR1 is SNHLY, CDR2 FYNNEI, per germline. The CDR3 sequence is 15 residues long. Losses at the gene ends were 6 bases for V and 2 bases for J; bases not matched to a gene: 4. In DNA, the CDR3 is TGTGCCAGCAGATATGGACTAGCGGCCTACAATGAGCAGTTCTTC. The encoded protein is CASRYGLAAYNEQFF. Full variable domain (outside the CDR3, taken from reference TRBV2 and TRBJ2-1): EPEVTQTPSHQVTQMGQEVILRCVPISNHLYFYWYRQILGQKVEFLVSFYNNEISEKSEIFDDQFSVERPDGSNFTLKIRSTKLEDSAMYFCASRYGLAAYNEQFFGPGTRLTVL.

The genes are TRBV2 and TRBJ2-1, with TRBD2 identical over 8 bases. The CDR3 contains 14 residues. The germline V gene encodes CDR1 SNHLY and CDR2 FYNNEI. The V gene end was trimmed by 3 bases and the J gene end by 13 bases; junction bases not matched to a gene: 11. CDR3 protein: CASSDYSGEETQFF. The CDR3 DNA reads as TGTGCCAGCAGTGACTATAGCGGGGAAGAGACCCAGTTCTTC.

This clonotype was observed a few times. The CDR3 nucleotides are TGTGCCAGCAGCTTGGAGACAGGGGGAATAACTGAAGCTTTCTTT. Its translation is CASSLETGGITEAFF. The V and J genes are TRBV5-4 and TRBJ1-1; TRBD1 matches at 9 bases. The CDR3 length is 15 residues. Trimming removed 0 bases from V and 5 bases from J; junction bases left unmatched: 5. Germline-derived CDR1 and CDR2 are SGHNT and YYREEE (reference sequence).

Note on this clonotype: Since a much larger clone is just one base distant, this may be a read error. The J gene is TRBJ2-6, the V gene TRBV5-1; D is unclear. The germline V and J ends were trimmed by 3 bases and 0 bases, with 13 bases remaining between them. Germline V lookup: CDR1 SGHRS, CDR2 YFSETQ. This CDR3 comprises 17 residues. The CDR3 DNA reads TGCGCCAGCAGCTACAGTGGAATTTCCTCTGGGGCCAACGTCCTGACTTTC. Encoded protein: CASSYSGISSGANVLTF. Based on the CDR3 plus reference TRBV5-1 and TRBJ2-6, the full variable domain is KAGVTQTPRYLIKTRGQQVTLSCSPISGHRSVSWYQQTPGQGLQFLFEYFSETQRNKGNFPGRFSGRQFSNSRSEMNVSTLELGDSALYLCASSYSGISSGANVLTFGAGSRLTVL.

This clonotype was found many times. The rearrangement joins TRBV27 to TRBJ1-2, with D maybe TRBD1 (5 bases). Trimming cost V 6 bases and J 4 bases, with 12 bases left between them. Germline CDR1 reads MNHEY; CDR2 reads SMNVEV (reference sequence). The CDR3 runs 13 residues. The CDR3 nucleotides read TGTGCCAGCAGGGCCCAGGGCGGCTATGGCTACACCTTC. Amino acids: CASRAQGGYGYTF.

There are a few counts of this clonotype. V and J are TRBV18 and TRBJ2-7; a possible D gene is TRBD1 (6 bases). From germline, CDR1 is KGHSH and CDR2 LQKENI. The V end was cut by 6 bases, the J end by 10 bases, with 19 bases between. This CDR3 spans 13 amino acids. CDR3 residues: CASSAHREEAQYF. CDR3 nucleotides: TGTGCCAGCTCTGCTCACAGGGAAGAGGCCCAGTACTTC.

The table lists this clonotype with a few counts. An end of the junction differs from the germline gene, which may be a read error. CDR3 in amino acids: CASSLDRVEETQYF. Written as DNA, the CDR3 is TGCGCCAGCAGTTTGGACAGGGTGGAGGAGACCCAGTACTTC. The chain has TRBV5-1 and TRBJ2-5, with 8 bases aligning to TRBD1. This CDR3 spans 14 amino acids. Germline V gene data show CDR1 as SGHRS and CDR2 as YFSETQ.

This clonotype was recorded many times. This rearrangement joins TRBV18 to TRBJ1-2; tentative D call: TRBD1 (6 bases). CDR3 length: 15 amino acids. Looked up from germline, CDR1 is KGHSH and CDR2 is LQKENI. With 2 bases removed from V and 4 bases from J, the gap between germline ends came to 14 bases. In DNA form, the CDR3 reads TGTGCCAGCTCACCAAGTACAGGGAGGGGCTATGGCTACACCTTC. Its protein product is CASSPSTGRGYGYTF.